A single sample gave rise to the 31 T cell receptor beta chains below, sequenced in a study of T cell changes during pregnancy in multiple sclerosis. Generated by immunoSEQ multiplex PCR, the TCRdb table keeps only in-frame clones and is missing some. The sample holds nearly 110,000 clones, roughly nine tenths seen once. The specimen comprised peripheral blood, sampled before pregnancy. The receptor source for this set is a female donor with multiple sclerosis, enrolled in a pregnancy study.

The chain links TRBV6-6 to TRBJ1-2; 7 bases align to TRBD1. Per germline, CDR1 MNHNY and CDR2 SVGAGI (reference sequence). The length of the CDR3 is 13 residues. Unmatched junction bases numbered 4, after V lost 6 bases and J lost 3 bases. DNA for the CDR3: TGTGCCAGCAGCTACACAGGGGACTATGGCTACACCTTC. It translates to CASSYTGDYGYTF.

The chain employs TRBV2 and TRBJ1-1; 7 bases align to TRBD1. In germline, CDR1 is SNHLY, CDR2 FYNNEI. V dropped 4 bases and J dropped 7; count of bases not matched to a gene: 6. This CDR3 is 13 amino acids long. The DNA for the CDR3 is TGTGCCAGCAGTGGACAGGGAAGGGTTGAAGCTTTCTTT. This sequence encodes CASSGQGRVEAFF.

The sample holds a few counts of this clone. This chain connects TRBV5-1 to TRBJ1-5; 8 nucleotides match TRBD1. The germline V gene encodes CDR1 SGHRS and CDR2 YFSETQ. This CDR3 has 15 residues. Unmatched junction bases numbered 3, after V lost 0 bases and J lost 4 bases. The CDR3 here is CASSLDTGGNQPQHF. In nucleotides, the CDR3 is TGCGCCAGCAGCTTGGACACAGGGGGAAATCAGCCCCAGCATTTT.

The chain carries TRBV9 and TRBJ2-5, with 13 nucleotides matching TRBD2. Germline-derived CDR1 and CDR2 are SGDLS and YYNGEE. The CDR3 is 18 amino acids. V lost 5 bases, J lost 4 bases, and 14 bases stayed unmatched. The CDR3 bases are TGTGCCAGCAGTGAATTTGGACTAGCGGGGGACCGAGGAGAGACCCAGTACTTC. It is translated as CASSEFGLAGDRGETQYF.

This chain links TRBV19 with TRBJ2-6, with D unresolved. The CDR3 consists of 14 residues. The germline V and J ends were trimmed by 7 bases and 3 bases, with 10 bases remaining between them. Germline V lookup: CDR1 LNHDA, CDR2 SQIVND (reference sequence). CDR3 sequence: CASTFPSGANVLTF. The CDR3 DNA is TGTGCCAGTACGTTCCCTAGTGGGGCCAACGTCCTGACTTTC.

A few counts support this clone. The chain is built from TRBV7-2 and TRBJ2-3; TRBD1 matches at 7 bases. V trimming: 5 bases; J trimming: 4 bases; junction bases outside the gene matches: 6. Germline CDR1 and CDR2: SGHTA and FQGNSA. The CDR3 totals 14 residues. The CDR3 loop reads CASSLTGTADTQYF. CDR3 DNA sequence: TGTGCCAGCAGCCTGACAGGGACCGCAGATACGCAGTATTTT.

The V and J genes are TRBV5-1 and TRBJ2-1, with 8 bases fitting TRBD2. This CDR3 contains 16 residues. CDR1 is SGHRS and CDR2 is YFSETQ in the germline V gene. With 4 bases clipped from V and 5 bases from J, the junction kept 11 bases outside the gene matches. CDR3 sequence reads: CASSERAGGENNEQFF. The DNA for the CDR3 is TGCGCCAGCAGCGAGCGCGCGGGAGGCGAAAACAATGAGCAGTTCTTC.

The chain has TRBV7-8 and TRBJ2-3; D call uncertain. Trimming stripped 1 base from V and 7 bases from J, with 6 bases between. The CDR3 totals 12 residues. The V gene's germline CDR1 is SGHVS and CDR2 FQNEAQ. CDR3 sequence: CASSLGLNTQYF. CDR3 sequence (DNA): TGTGCCAGCAGCTTAGGTTTAAATACGCAGTATTTT.

This chain connects TRBV28 to TRBJ1-2; 7 nucleotides agree with TRBD1. V dropped 5 bases and J dropped 0; count of bases not matched to a gene: 3. The CDR3 extends over 14 amino acids. Per germline, CDR1 MDHEN and CDR2 SYDVKM. CDR3 amino acids: CASSPGTANYGYTF. In DNA, the CDR3 is TGTGCCAGCAGTCCAGGGACAGCTAACTATGGCTACACCTTC.

This chain joins TRBV5-1 and TRBJ2-7; the D gene is possibly TRBD1 (6 bases). This CDR3 is 13 amino acids long. Trimming took off 4 bases at V and 0 bases at J, with 8 bases between the two ends. Germline loops: CDR1 SGHRS, CDR2 YFSETQ. The DNA for the CDR3 is TGCGCCAGCAGCCGGGACACCTCCTACGAGCAGTACTTC. This codes for CASSRDTSYEQYF. Variable domain in full (rest from reference TRBV5-1 and TRBJ2-7): KAGVTQTPRYLIKTRGQQVTLSCSPISGHRSVSWYQQTPGQGLQFLFEYFSETQRNKGNFPGRFSGRQFSNSRSEMNVSTLELGDSALYLCASSRDTSYEQYFGPGTRLTVT.

This chain joins TRBV10-3 and TRBJ2-3; TRBD2 might be the D (6 bases). Trimming stripped 8 bases from V and 0 bases from J, with 18 bases between. The CDR3 runs to 16 residues. From germline, CDR1 is ENHRY and CDR2 SYGVKD. The DNA for the CDR3 is TGTGCCATCGGGGTAGCGGATTCGATAAGCACAGATACGCAGTATTTT. Translating gives CAIGVADSISTDTQYF.

This chain joins TRBV29-1 and TRBJ2-2; TRBD2 might be the D (5 bases). The CDR3 is made up of 11 amino acids. The V gene's germline CDR1 is SQVTM and CDR2 ANQGSEA. The V end was cut by 7 bases, the J end by 3 bases, with 6 bases between. Here the CDR3 reads CSAEDTGELFF. In nucleotides, the CDR3 is TGCAGCGCGGAGGACACCGGGGAGCTGTTTTTT.

The J gene is TRBJ1-1, the V gene TRBV6-6; 8 bases are a match to TRBD1. CDR1 and CDR2 (germline): MNHNY, SVGAGI (reference sequence). CDR3 length: 15 amino acids. After removal of 7 bases from V and 4 bases from J, the junction contained 11 bases not matched to a gene. The CDR3 loop is CASTLQGGAGTEAFF. Written as DNA, the CDR3 is TGTGCCAGCACCCTACAGGGGGGGGCGGGCACTGAAGCTTTCTTT.

The chain recombines TRBV6-5 with TRBJ2-1; 13 positions agree with TRBD2. Germline V gene data show CDR1 as MNHEY and CDR2 as SVGAGI. Trimming at V came to 10 bases and at J to 9 bases, leaving 9 bases not matched to a gene. The CDR3 has 14 residues. The CDR3 DNA reads as TGTGCCACCGGGGGACTAGCGGGAAGGGGTGAGCAGTTCTTC. The encoded protein is CATGGLAGRGEQFF.

The V gene is TRBV27, the J gene TRBJ2-3, with D possibly TRBD2 on 6 matching bases. Germline V gives CDR1 MNHEY, CDR2 SMNVEV (reference sequence). The CDR3 has 18 residues. V was trimmed by 2 bases and J by 5 bases, leaving 23 bases between them. CDR3 sequence reads: CASSLVGLGGGSGDTQYF. In DNA form, the CDR3 reads TGTGCCAGCAGTTTAGTCGGACTCGGGGGAGGATCAGGAGATACGCAGTATTTT.

The CDR3: CASNDGGRRTRTGELFF. The DNA of the CDR3 is TGTGCCAGCAATGATGGAGGGAGAAGGACAAGAACCGGGGAGCTGTTTTTT. The chain joins TRBV7-6 to TRBJ2-2; a weak D match, TRBD2 (6 bases). Trimming stripped 7 bases from V and 5 bases from J, with 23 bases between. CDR1 SGHVS and CDR2 FNYEAQ come from the germline V gene. This CDR3 comprises 17 residues.

The sample holds one count of this clone. The chain couples TRBV6-5 to TRBJ2-5, with D unclear. Germline V gives CDR1 MNHEY, CDR2 SVGAGI. This CDR3 is 14 amino acids long. Trimming shortened V by 2 bases and J by 5 bases, and 12 bases separated the two germline ends. CDR3 coding DNA: TGTGCCAGCAGTTACGGCGGCGTCTCGGAGACCCAGTACTTC. Its protein product is CASSYGGVSETQYF.

V gene TRBV9 combines with J gene TRBJ2-1; possible D gene TRBD2, 6 bases. Trimming took off 7 bases at V and 2 bases at J, with 16 bases between the two ends. Germline assignment: CDR1 SGDLS and CDR2 YYNGEE. The CDR3 consists of 15 residues. CDR3 coding DNA: TGTGCCAGCGGGGGGAGTAGCGTAACCTACAATGAGCAGTTCTTC. Protein product: CASGGSSVTYNEQFF.

The chain combines TRBV19 with TRBJ2-3, with TRBD2 matching 10 bases. The CDR3 consists of 17 residues. With 5 bases clipped from V and 2 bases from J, the junction kept 10 bases outside the gene matches. Germline CDR1 is LNHDA and CDR2 is SQIVND (reference sequence). The CDR3 DNA sequence: TGTGCCAGTAGTCTCTCCTCACTAGCGGGGTCCACAGATACGCAGTATTTT. It yields the protein CASSLSSLAGSTDTQYF.

J is TRBJ2-7 and V is TRBV11-1; 9 bases align to TRBD1. Germline V gives CDR1 SGHAT, CDR2 FQDESV (reference sequence). The CDR3 length is 14 residues. J lost 5 bases, V lost 1 base, and 3 bases had no gene match. In DNA, the CDR3 is TGTGCCAGCAGCTTAGGGGACAGGGTCGACGAGCAGTACTTC. The encoded protein is CASSLGDRVDEQYF.

The gene calls are TRBV11-3 and TRBJ2-2; D unresolved. The CDR3 spans 15 residues. Trimming took 2 bases from V and 5 from J, leaving 12 bases between them. Germline assignment: CDR1 SGHNT and CDR2 YENEEA. CDR3 residues: CASSLSRGSTGELFF. CDR3 nucleotides: TGTGCCAGCAGCTTATCCCGCGGATCTACCGGGGAGCTGTTTTTT.

The rearrangement links TRBV5-1 to TRBJ1-4; D call uncertain. This CDR3 comprises 13 residues. The ends were cut back, 7 bases at V and 0 bases at J, with 7 bases in the middle. Germline-derived CDR1 and CDR2 are SGHRS and YFSETQ. As DNA, the CDR3 is TGCGCCAGCCAGTTTACAACTAATGAAAAACTGTTTTTT. It is translated as CASQFTTNEKLFF.

The chain couples TRBV29-1 to TRBJ2-3; no firm D call. Trimming shortened V by 1 base and J by 2 bases, and 16 bases separated the two germline ends. CDR1 SQVTM and CDR2 ANQGSEA come from the germline V gene. The CDR3 contains 16 residues. The CDR3 sequence: CSVEARHILNTDTQYF. The CDR3 DNA sequence: TGCAGCGTTGAAGCTAGGCACATTCTCAACACAGATACGCAGTATTTT.

The V call is TRBV7-6, the J call TRBJ1-4, with 7 positions matching TRBD1. V lost 3 bases to trimming and J lost 16 bases; unmatched junction nucleotides: 11. CDR1 is SGHVS and CDR2 is FNYEAQ in the germline V gene. The CDR3 is 13 residues long. As DNA, the CDR3 is TGTGCCAGCAGCTTTGGGACAGAAAATGGGGAGTTTTTT. As protein: CASSFGTENGEFF. Supplemented by reference TRBV7-6 and TRBJ1-4, the full variable domain reads GAGVSQSPRYKVTKRGQDVALRCDPISGHVSLYWYRQALGQGPEFLTYFNYEAQQDKSGLPNDRFSAERPEGSISTLTIQRTEQRDSAMYRCASSFGTENGEFFGSGTQLSVL.

The rearrangement uses TRBV30 and TRBJ1-1; 9 bases fit TRBD1. In germline, CDR1 is GTSNPN, CDR2 SVGIG (reference sequence). The length of the CDR3 is 13 residues. V shed 6 bases, J shed 5 bases, and the junction held 7 bases outside the gene matches. The CDR3, as DNA: TGTGCCTGCCGCCGGGACAGGGTAACTGAAGCTTTCTTT. This encodes CACRRDRVTEAFF.

This chain links TRBV2 with TRBJ2-3; 8 nucleotides agree with TRBD2. The length of the CDR3 is 15 residues. The J segment lost 8 bases and the V segment lost 7 bases, leaving 14 bases of the junction unmatched. Germline V CDR1 and CDR2: SNHLY, FYNNEI. CDR3 protein: CASKSSGIFPGTQYF. In DNA form, the CDR3 reads TGTGCCAGCAAAAGTAGCGGGATCTTCCCTGGTACGCAGTATTTT.

In its sample, this clone was seen once. The genes are TRBV5-4 and TRBJ2-3; 8 nucleotides match TRBD1. Germline V gene sequence: CDR1 SGHNT, CDR2 YYREEE (reference sequence). The junction had 6 bases not matched to a gene; V was cut back by 2 bases and J by 4 bases. The CDR3 length is 15 residues. The CDR3 sequence: CASSFGDRGADTQYF. CDR3 bases: TGTGCCAGCAGCTTCGGCGACAGGGGAGCAGATACGCAGTATTTT.

The chain is built from TRBV11-2 and TRBJ2-2; perhaps TRBD2 as D (6 bases). This CDR3 comprises 15 residues. V dropped 7 bases and J dropped 1 base, with 13 bases sitting between them. CDR1 SGHAT and CDR2 FQNNGV come from the germline V gene. In DNA, the CDR3 is TGTGCCAGCACCTTGGTGGGGGGGAACACCGGGGAGCTGTTTTTT. This encodes CASTLVGGNTGELFF.

This chain joins TRBV6-1 and TRBJ2-3; possibly TRBD2 for D (5 bases). Trimming removed 11 bases from V and 2 bases from J, with 17 bases in between. The length of the CDR3 is 14 residues. Germline V gene sequence: CDR1 MNHNS, CDR2 SASEGT. The CDR3 loop reads CAEALEPHTDTQYF. CDR3 bases: TGTGCCGAAGCACTAGAACCTCACACAGATACGCAGTATTTT.

The chain links TRBV7-9 to TRBJ1-4; the D gene is possibly TRBD1 (6 bases). Germline CDR1 is SEHNR and CDR2 is FQNEAQ (reference sequence). The germline V and J ends were trimmed by 5 bases and 1 base, with 8 bases remaining between them. CDR3 length equals 14 residues. CDR3 sequence: CASSQQGTNEKLFF. In DNA form, the CDR3 reads TGTGCCAGCAGCCAACAGGGAACTAATGAAAAACTGTTTTTT. Complete variable domain (other parts from reference TRBV7-9 and TRBJ1-4): DTGVSQNPRHKITKRGQNVTFRCDPISEHNRLYWYRQTLGQGPEFLTYFQNEAQLEKSRLLSDRFSAERPKGSFSTLEIQRTEQGDSAMYLCASSQQGTNEKLFFGSGTQLSVL.

This chain connects TRBV27 to TRBJ2-1, with no clear D. The CDR3 extends over 13 amino acids. CDR1 is MNHEY, CDR2 SMNVEV, per germline (reference sequence). The ends were cut back, 3 bases at V and 6 bases at J, with 9 bases in the middle. The CDR3 sequence is CASSFMSSNEQFF. Written as DNA, the CDR3 is TGTGCCAGCAGTTTTATGAGTAGCAATGAGCAGTTCTTC.